Shown below are 26 T cell receptor beta chains from a single sample sequenced in a study of shared clonotypes between healthy human individuals. TCRdb keeps only in-frame clones here, not all; method: immunoSEQ multiplex PCR. The sample contains about 530,000 clones, 75% to 80% of which appear only once. Sequenced sample: PBMCs. These receptors were collected from a woman aged 35 to 49 in good health. Some clones in this sample may be carry-over from other donors' samples.

V gene TRBV18 combines with J gene TRBJ2-5; no clear D gene. Germline assignment: CDR1 KGHSH and CDR2 LQKENI. The CDR3 has 15 residues. V lost 1 base to trimming and J lost 4 bases, with 13 bases between them. CDR3 residues: CASSPRVDSLETQYF. CDR3 DNA: TGTGCCAGCTCACCACGGGTTGATAGCTTAGAGACCCAGTACTTC.

The chain is built from TRBV5-4 and TRBJ2-3; TRBD2 matches at 8 bases. V lost 2 bases and J lost 0; bases outside the gene matches: 2. The CDR3 is made up of 15 amino acids. Germline V gene lookup returns CDR1 SGHNT and CDR2 YYREEE (reference sequence). CDR3 in amino acids: CASSFGGRSTDTQYF. CDR3 coding DNA: TGTGCCAGCAGCTTCGGCGGGAGGAGCACAGATACGCAGTATTTT.

This rearrangement joins TRBV5-1 to TRBJ2-2, with a tentative D call TRBD2 (6 bases). The CDR3 covers 14 residues. Trimming left V 5 bases short and J 6 bases short, with 14 bases between. Germline lookup yields CDR1 SGHRS and CDR2 YFSETQ. CDR3 loop: CASRRERLAGELFF. CDR3 bases: TGCGCCAGCAGGCGGGAAAGATTGGCCGGGGAGCTGTTTTTT.

The chain links TRBV5-1 to TRBJ2-1; the match to TRBD2 covers 9 bases. V shed 6 bases and J 0 bases; nucleotides not matched to a gene: 10. The germline V gene encodes CDR1 SGHRS and CDR2 YFSETQ. The length of the CDR3 is 17 residues. In nucleotides, the CDR3 is TGCGCCAGCAAGCCTAGCGGGAATAGGGGCTCCTACAATGAGCAGTTCTTC. Translation gives CASKPSGNRGSYNEQFF. The full variable domain, in which reference TRBV5-1 and TRBJ2-1 provide the parts outside the CDR3, is KAGVTQTPRYLIKTRGQQVTLSCSPISGHRSVSWYQQTPGQGLQFLFEYFSETQRNKGNFPGRFSGRQFSNSRSEMNVSTLELGDSALYLCASKPSGNRGSYNEQFFGPGTRLTVL.

This clone was seen many times. Different DNA sequences within this sample yield the same CDR3. This chain uses TRBV12-5 with TRBJ1-1; D uncertain. The V gene's germline CDR1 is LGHNT and CDR2 FRNRAP. This CDR3 has 13 amino acids. Trimming pared 1 base from V and 1 base from J, leaving 4 bases between. Written as DNA, the CDR3 is TGTGCTAGTGGTTTGGGACCGAACACTGAAGCTTTCTTT. This encodes CASGLGPNTEAFF.

The chain carries TRBV6-6 and TRBJ1-3; tentatively, D is TRBD1 (5 bases). The V end was cut by 4 bases, the J end by 0 bases, with 10 bases between. The CDR3 covers 15 residues. CDR1 and CDR2 from the germline V gene are MNHNY and SVGAGI (reference sequence). The CDR3 DNA sequence: TGTGCCAGCAGTTTTCCAGGGAACTCTGGAAACACCATATATTTT. This codes for CASSFPGNSGNTIYF.

This chain links TRBV7-9 with TRBJ2-4; possibly TRBD2 for D (6 bases). The germline gives CDR1 SEHNR, CDR2 FQNEAQ (reference sequence). V lost 0 bases and J 1 base, leaving 7 bases between the germline ends. This CDR3 contains 15 residues. Here the CDR3 reads CASSLALAAKNIQYF. The CDR3 nucleotides are TGTGCCAGCAGCTTAGCGCTAGCGGCCAAAAACATTCAGTACTTC. The variable domain in full, completed from reference TRBV7-9 and TRBJ2-4, reads DTGVSQNPRHKITKRGQNVTFRCDPISEHNRLYWYRQTLGQGPEFLTYFQNEAQLEKSRLLSDRFSAERPKGSFSTLEIQRTEQGDSAMYLCASSLALAAKNIQYFGAGTRLSVL.

V and J are TRBV18 and TRBJ2-7; D is tentatively TRBD1 or TRBD2 (6 bases each). The ends were cut back, 6 bases at V and 3 bases at J, with 21 bases in the middle. The germline CDR1 and CDR2 sequences are KGHSH and LQKENI. CDR3 length equals 16 residues. This chain's CDR3 is CASSLRGRAQGYEQYF. The DNA of the CDR3 is TGTGCCAGCTCCCTACGGGGGCGGGCCCAGGGCTACGAGCAGTACTTC.

The sample holds a few counts of this clone. The V gene is TRBV19, the J gene TRBJ2-2; 9 bases are a match to TRBD2. The CDR3 length is 14 residues. Germline V CDR1 and CDR2: LNHDA, SQIVND (reference sequence). Germline trimming cut 8 bases from V and 4 bases from J; bases unmatched to any gene: 5. The CDR3 region is CASCGRAFTGELFF. The CDR3 nucleotides are TGTGCCAGTTGCGGGAGGGCCTTCACCGGGGAGCTGTTTTTT.

This clone was seen just once. The CDR3 loop is CASSPSFTSVNTGELFF. The DNA for the CDR3 is TGTGCCAGCAGCCCTTCCTTTACTAGCGTAAACACCGGGGAGCTGTTTTTT. J is TRBJ2-2 and V is TRBV7-6, with 7 nucleotides matching TRBD2. The CDR3 is 17 amino acids. Germline loops: CDR1 SGHVS, CDR2 FNYEAQ. V shed 5 bases and J 2 bases; nucleotides not matched to a gene: 11.

Only one count was recorded for this clone. This chain uses TRBV7-6 with TRBJ2-7, with D unresolved. V was cut by 7 bases and J by 0 bases, with 10 bases left in between. Per germline, CDR1 SGHVS and CDR2 FNYEAQ. The CDR3 loop spans 13 amino acids. The CDR3 DNA reads as TGTGCCAGCAAGTTCTTTAGCTCCTACGAGCAGTACTTC. Its protein product is CASKFFSSYEQYF.

This rearrangement joins TRBV7-9 to TRBJ1-4, with 7 nucleotides matching TRBD1. Looked up from germline, CDR1 is SEHNR and CDR2 is FQNEAQ (reference sequence). CDR3 length: 14 residues. The ends lost 4 bases at V and 4 bases at J; junction bases unmatched: 3. CDR3 in DNA: TGTGCCAGCAGCTCCCGGGACAGTAATGAAAAACTGTTTTTT. This gives the protein CASSSRDSNEKLFF.

At least ten counts were recorded for this clone. The DNA is left out, because the CDR3 cannot be placed on it with certainty; the CDR3 is given as TCRdb lists it. The chain recombines TRBV7-9 with TRBJ2-1; the DNA was not compared with TRBD2, the D call given in the table. 18 amino acids form the CDR3, both terminal residues included. Germline CDR1 is SEHNR and CDR2 is FQNEAQ (reference sequence). CDR3 amino acids: CASSFEMPSVAPGTSEFF.

This clone occurred a few times. The chain joins TRBV5-5 to TRBJ2-7, with 7 bases identical to TRBD2. V trimming: 0 bases; J trimming: 2 bases; junction bases outside the gene matches: 11. Looked up from germline, CDR1 is SGHKS and CDR2 is YYEKEE (reference sequence). This CDR3 contains 17 residues. The CDR3 loop is CASSLGGVGGNPYEQYF. The CDR3, as DNA: TGTGCCAGCAGCTTGGGTGGCGTCGGGGGGAACCCCTACGAGCAGTACTTC.

The chain carries TRBV19 and TRBJ2-2; D is possibly TRBD2 (6 bases). Germline V gives CDR1 LNHDA, CDR2 SQIVND (reference sequence). The CDR3 is 15 residues long. Trimming stripped 7 bases from V and 5 bases from J, with 17 bases between. This CDR3 is CASTVGRGGTGELFF. The CDR3 DNA is TGTGCCAGTACCGTGGGTAGGGGAGGTACCGGGGAGCTGTTTTTT.

V and J are TRBV9 and TRBJ1-3; D gene ambiguous. V gave up 0 bases and J gave up 2 bases, with 6 bases separating them. The CDR3 has 14 amino acids. Germline CDR1 reads SGDLS; CDR2 reads YYNGEE. CDR3 protein: CASSVGPAGNTIYF. The CDR3 region has the DNA TGTGCCAGCAGCGTAGGGCCAGCTGGAAACACCATATATTTT. Full variable domain (rest looked up from reference TRBV9 and TRBJ1-3): DSGVTQTPKHLITATGQRVTLRCSPRSGDLSVYWYQQSLDQGLQFLIQYYNGEERAKGNILERFSAQQFPDLHSELNLSSLELGDSALYFCASSVGPAGNTIYFGEGSWLTVV.

The chain links TRBV2 to TRBJ1-1; unclear D gene. V gave up 10 bases and J gave up 1 base, with 13 bases separating them. The CDR3 contains 13 residues. CDR1 and CDR2 (germline): SNHLY, FYNNEI. The DNA for the CDR3 is TGTGCCACTACGAGCGCCGGGAACACTGAAGCTTTCTTT. Protein: CATTSAGNTEAFF.

This rearrangement joins TRBV28 to TRBJ2-5, with 9 bases matching TRBD1. The CDR3 consists of 15 residues. Germline trimming cut 3 bases from V and 5 bases from J; bases unmatched to any gene: 7. Germline V gives CDR1 MDHEN, CDR2 SYDVKM. CDR3 sequence (DNA): TGTGCCAGCAGTTTTGGGGGACAGGGTGGGGAGACCCAGTACTTC. Translation: CASSFGGQGGETQYF.

This clone occurred a few times. The rearrangement links TRBV27 to TRBJ2-7; TRBD2 matches 11 bases. The CDR3 covers 13 residues. V was clipped by 7 bases and J by 7 bases; unmatched bases: 6. Germline loops: CDR1 MNHEY, CDR2 SMNVEV (reference sequence). CDR3 sequence (DNA): TGTGCCAGCAAGGGACTAGCGGATAGAGAGCAGTACTTC. Its protein is CASKGLADREQYF.

The chain joins TRBV6-1 to TRBJ2-5, with TRBD2 matching 7 bases. The J call may be wrong; the DNA end is better matched by TRBJ2-7. The germline V gene encodes CDR1 MNHNS and CDR2 SASEGT. The CDR3 is made up of 15 amino acids. CDR3 DNA: TGTGCCAGCAGCCTTGGGCTAGCGGCCTCCTACGAGCAGTACTTC. Translated: CASSLGLAASYEQYF.

The sample holds one count of this clone. This sequence joins TRBV5-1 and TRBJ2-5; 10 nucleotides agree with TRBD1. The CDR3 is made up of 15 amino acids. Trimming cost V 2 bases and J 11 bases; bases outside gene matches: 12. The V gene's germline CDR1 is SGHRS and CDR2 YFSETQ. CDR3 region: CASSFTGTGEGEQYF. The CDR3 coding sequence is TGCGCCAGCAGCTTTACCGGGACAGGGGAAGGAGAGCAGTACTTC.

V usage is TRBV5-1 and J usage is TRBJ2-5; 9 bases are shared with TRBD2. CDR3 length: 16 residues. Germline V gene sequence: CDR1 SGHRS, CDR2 YFSETQ. Losses at the gene ends were 3 bases for V and 2 bases for J; bases not matched to a gene: 8. The CDR3: CASSSRLAEYQETQYF. CDR3 DNA sequence: TGCGCCAGCAGCTCCAGACTAGCGGAGTATCAAGAGACCCAGTACTTC. Filled out from reference TRBV5-1 and TRBJ2-5, the complete variable domain reads KAGVTQTPRYLIKTRGQQVTLSCSPISGHRSVSWYQQTPGQGLQFLFEYFSETQRNKGNFPGRFSGRQFSNSRSEMNVSTLELGDSALYLCASSSRLAEYQETQYFGPGTRLLVL.

V is TRBV30 and J is TRBJ2-3, with 9 bases identical to TRBD2. CDR3 length: 14 residues. The V gene's germline CDR1 is GTSNPN and CDR2 SVGIG (reference sequence). The V gene end was trimmed by 5 bases and the J gene end by 4 bases; junction bases not matched to a gene: 7. The CDR3 reads CAWRSGRGADTQYF. CDR3 coding DNA: TGTGCCTGGCGTAGCGGGAGAGGGGCAGATACGCAGTATTTT.

V usage is TRBV5-1 and J usage is TRBJ2-2, with unresolved D. Trimming pared 0 bases from V and 6 bases from J, leaving 12 bases between. Germline assignment: CDR1 SGHRS and CDR2 YFSETQ. The CDR3 is made up of 15 amino acids. The CDR3 sequence is CASSLDPTGAGELFF. CDR3 DNA: TGCGCCAGCAGCTTGGACCCGACTGGCGCCGGGGAGCTGTTTTTT.

This clone was seen many times. The chain joins TRBV7-9 to TRBJ2-3; TRBD2 aligns across 11 bases. In germline, CDR1 is SEHNR, CDR2 FQNEAQ (reference sequence). The length of the CDR3 is 17 residues. Losses at the gene ends were 0 bases for V and 2 bases for J; bases not matched to a gene: 4. CDR3 nucleotides: TGTGCCAGCAGCTTAGCACTAGCGGGAGCTACCACAGATACGCAGTATTTT. This gives the protein CASSLALAGATTDTQYF.

The V and J genes are TRBV4-1 and TRBJ2-3, with 9 positions matching TRBD1. Germline V CDR1 and CDR2: MGHRA, YSYEKL. Germline trimming cut 4 bases from V and 6 bases from J; bases unmatched to any gene: 17. This CDR3 spans 18 amino acids. The CDR3 loop is CASSPKTLGTGSYDTQYF. The CDR3 DNA reads TGCGCCAGCAGCCCCAAAACTCTCGGGACAGGGAGTTATGATACGCAGTATTTT.